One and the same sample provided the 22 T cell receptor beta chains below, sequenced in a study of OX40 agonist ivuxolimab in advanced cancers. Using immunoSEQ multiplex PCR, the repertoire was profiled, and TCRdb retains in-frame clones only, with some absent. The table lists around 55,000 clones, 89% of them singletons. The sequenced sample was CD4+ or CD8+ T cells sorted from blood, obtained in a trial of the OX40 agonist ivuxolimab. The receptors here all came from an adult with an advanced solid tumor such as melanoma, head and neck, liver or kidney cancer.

Here the CDR3 reads CASSALGGTSVNEQFF. CDR3 DNA sequence: TGTGCCAGCAGCGCCCTCGGGGGGACTAGCGTCAATGAGCAGTTCTTC. The gene calls are TRBV7-9 and TRBJ2-1; TRBD2 aligns across 10 bases. CDR1 and CDR2 (germline): SEHNR, FQNEAQ (reference sequence). Unmatched junction bases numbered 10, after V lost 5 bases and J lost 6 bases. CDR3 length: 16 amino acids.

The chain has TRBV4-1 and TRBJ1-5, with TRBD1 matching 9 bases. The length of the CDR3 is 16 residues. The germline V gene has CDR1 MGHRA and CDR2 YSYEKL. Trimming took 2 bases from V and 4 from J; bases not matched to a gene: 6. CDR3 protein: CASSQSGQGGNQPQHF. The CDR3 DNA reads TGCGCCAGCAGCCAATCGGGACAGGGTGGGAATCAGCCCCAGCATTTT.

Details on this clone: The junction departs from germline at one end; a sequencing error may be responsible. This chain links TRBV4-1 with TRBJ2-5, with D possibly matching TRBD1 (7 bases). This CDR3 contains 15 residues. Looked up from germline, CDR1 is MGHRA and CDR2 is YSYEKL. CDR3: CASSEGGTAQGTQYF. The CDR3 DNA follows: TGCGCCAGCAGCGAAGGAGGGACAGCCCAAGGGACCCAGTACTTC.

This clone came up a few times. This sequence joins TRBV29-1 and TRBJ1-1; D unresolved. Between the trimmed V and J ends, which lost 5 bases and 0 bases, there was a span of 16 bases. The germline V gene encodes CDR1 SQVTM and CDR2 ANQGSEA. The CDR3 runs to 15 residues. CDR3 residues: CSVYPSTALNTEAFF. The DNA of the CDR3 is TGCAGCGTTTACCCCTCGACGGCCCTGAACACTGAAGCTTTCTTT. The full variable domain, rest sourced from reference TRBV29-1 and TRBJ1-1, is SAVISQKPSRDICQRGTSLTIQCQVDSQVTMMFWYRQQPGQSLTLIATANQGSEATYESGFVIDKFPISRPNLTFSTLTVSNMSPEDSSIYLCSVYPSTALNTEAFFGQGTRLTVV.

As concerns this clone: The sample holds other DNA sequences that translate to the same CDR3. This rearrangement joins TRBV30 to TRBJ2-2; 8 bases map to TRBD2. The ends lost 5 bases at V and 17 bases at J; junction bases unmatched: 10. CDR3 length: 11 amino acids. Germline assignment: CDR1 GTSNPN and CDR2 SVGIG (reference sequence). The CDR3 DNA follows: TGTGCCTGGGGAGCGGGAGAACGTCTATTTTTT. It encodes CAWGAGERLFF.

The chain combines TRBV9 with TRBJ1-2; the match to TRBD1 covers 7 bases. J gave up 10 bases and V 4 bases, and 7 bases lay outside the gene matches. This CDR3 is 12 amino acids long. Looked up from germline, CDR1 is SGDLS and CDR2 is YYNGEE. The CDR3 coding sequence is TGTGCCAGCAGCCACGGACAGGTACCCTACACCTTC. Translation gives CASSHGQVPYTF.

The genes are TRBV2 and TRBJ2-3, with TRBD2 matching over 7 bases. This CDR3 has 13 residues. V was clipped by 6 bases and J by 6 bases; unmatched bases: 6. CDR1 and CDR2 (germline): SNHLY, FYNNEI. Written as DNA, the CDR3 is TGTGCCAGCAGCGGGGAGGGATTTGATACGCAGTATTTT. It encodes CASSGEGFDTQYF.

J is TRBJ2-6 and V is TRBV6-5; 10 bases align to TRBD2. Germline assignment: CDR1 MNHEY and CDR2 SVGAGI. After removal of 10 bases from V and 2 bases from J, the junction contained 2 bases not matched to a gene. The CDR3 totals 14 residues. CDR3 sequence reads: CANLAGAGANVLTF. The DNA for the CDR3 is TGTGCCAACCTAGCGGGGGCTGGGGCCAACGTCCTGACTTTC.

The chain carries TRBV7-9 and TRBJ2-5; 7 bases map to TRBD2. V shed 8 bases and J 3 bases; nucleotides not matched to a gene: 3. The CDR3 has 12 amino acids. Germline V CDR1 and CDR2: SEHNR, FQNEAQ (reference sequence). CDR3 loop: CASVGLEETQYF. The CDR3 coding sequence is TGTGCCAGCGTAGGACTAGAAGAGACCCAGTACTTC.

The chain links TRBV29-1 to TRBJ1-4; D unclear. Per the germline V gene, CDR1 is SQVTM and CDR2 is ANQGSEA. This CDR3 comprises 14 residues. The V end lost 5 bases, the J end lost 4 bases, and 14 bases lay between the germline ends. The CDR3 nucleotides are TGCAGCGTTCTTTTGGGTGGGGATAATGAAAAACTGTTTTTT. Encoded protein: CSVLLGGDNEKLFF. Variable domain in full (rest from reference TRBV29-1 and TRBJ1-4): SAVISQKPSRDICQRGTSLTIQCQVDSQVTMMFWYRQQPGQSLTLIATANQGSEATYESGFVIDKFPISRPNLTFSTLTVSNMSPEDSSIYLCSVLLGGDNEKLFFGSGTQLSVL.

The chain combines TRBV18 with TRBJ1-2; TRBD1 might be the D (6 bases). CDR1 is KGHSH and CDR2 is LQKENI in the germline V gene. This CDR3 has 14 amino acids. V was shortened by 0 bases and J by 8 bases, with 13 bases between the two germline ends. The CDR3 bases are TGTGCCAGCTCACCACCGGGGGCTAGTTCGGGCTACACCTTC. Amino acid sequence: CASSPPGASSGYTF.

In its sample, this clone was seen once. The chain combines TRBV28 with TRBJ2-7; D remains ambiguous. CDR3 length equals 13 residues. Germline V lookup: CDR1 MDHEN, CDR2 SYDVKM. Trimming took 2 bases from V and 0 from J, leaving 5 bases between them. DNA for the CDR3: TGTGCCAGCAGTTTAGACACCTCCTACGAGCAGTACTTC. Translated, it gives CASSLDTSYEQYF.

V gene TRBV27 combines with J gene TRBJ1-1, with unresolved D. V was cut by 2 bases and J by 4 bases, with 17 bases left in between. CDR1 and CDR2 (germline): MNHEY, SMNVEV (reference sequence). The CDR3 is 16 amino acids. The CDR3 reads CASSLGTRGWGTEAFF. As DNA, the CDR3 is TGTGCCAGCAGTTTAGGAACACGGGGTTGGGGCACTGAAGCTTTCTTT.

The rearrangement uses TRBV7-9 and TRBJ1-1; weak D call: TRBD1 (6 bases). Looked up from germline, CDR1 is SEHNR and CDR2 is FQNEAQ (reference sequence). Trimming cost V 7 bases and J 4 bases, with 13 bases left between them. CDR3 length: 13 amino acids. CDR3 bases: TGTGCCAGCACTTTAGGGGGTCTCACTGAAGCTTTCTTT. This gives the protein CASTLGGLTEAFF.

The CDR3 here is CASSIEGNNQPQHF. As DNA, the CDR3 is TGTGCCAGTAGTATAGAAGGGAACAATCAGCCCCAGCATTTT. This sequence joins TRBV19 and TRBJ1-5; D is unresolved. Trimming removed 0 bases at V and 3 bases at J, with 6 bases between. The length of the CDR3 is 14 residues. Looked up from germline, CDR1 is LNHDA and CDR2 is SQIVND (reference sequence).

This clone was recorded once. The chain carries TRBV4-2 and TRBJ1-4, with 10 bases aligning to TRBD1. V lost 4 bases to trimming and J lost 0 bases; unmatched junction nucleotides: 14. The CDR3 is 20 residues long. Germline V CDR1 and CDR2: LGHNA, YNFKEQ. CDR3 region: CASSRRGGAGQGSTNEKLFF. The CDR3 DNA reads TGTGCCAGCAGCCGAAGAGGGGGCGCGGGACAGGGGTCAACTAATGAAAAACTGTTTTTT.

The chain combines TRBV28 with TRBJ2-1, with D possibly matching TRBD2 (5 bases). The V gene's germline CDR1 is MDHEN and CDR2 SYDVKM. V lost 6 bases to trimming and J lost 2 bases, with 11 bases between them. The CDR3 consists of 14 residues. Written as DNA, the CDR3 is TGTGCCAGCAGCCGACTAACAACCTACAATGAGCAGTTCTTC. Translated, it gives CASSRLTTYNEQFF. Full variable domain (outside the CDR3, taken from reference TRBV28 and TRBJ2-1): DVKVTQSSRYLVKRTGEKVFLECVQDMDHENMFWYRQDPGLGLRLIYFSYDVKMKEKGDIPEGYSVSREKKERFSLILESASTNQTSMYLCASSRLTTYNEQFFGPGTRLTVL.

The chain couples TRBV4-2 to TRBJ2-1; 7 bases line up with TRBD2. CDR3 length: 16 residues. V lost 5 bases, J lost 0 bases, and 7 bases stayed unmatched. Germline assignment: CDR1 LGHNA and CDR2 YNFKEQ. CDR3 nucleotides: TGTGCCAGCAGCTGGACTAGTCTTAGCTCCTACAATGAGCAGTTCTTC. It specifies CASSWTSLSSYNEQFF.

CDR3 protein: CASSVEGITEAFF. The CDR3 DNA reads TGTGCCAGCAGCGTAGAAGGTATCACTGAAGCTTTCTTT. The chain carries TRBV9 and TRBJ1-1; no definite D call. The V end lost 0 bases, the J end lost 4 bases, and 7 bases lay between the germline ends. The CDR3 runs to 13 residues. Germline V gene lookup returns CDR1 SGDLS and CDR2 YYNGEE.

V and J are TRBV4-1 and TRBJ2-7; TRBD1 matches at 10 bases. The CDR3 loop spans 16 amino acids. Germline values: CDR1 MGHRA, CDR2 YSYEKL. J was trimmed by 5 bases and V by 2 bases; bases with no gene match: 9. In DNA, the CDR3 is TGCGCCAGCAGCCAATCCGACAGGGGGCTATCCCACGAGCAGTACTTC. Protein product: CASSQSDRGLSHEQYF.

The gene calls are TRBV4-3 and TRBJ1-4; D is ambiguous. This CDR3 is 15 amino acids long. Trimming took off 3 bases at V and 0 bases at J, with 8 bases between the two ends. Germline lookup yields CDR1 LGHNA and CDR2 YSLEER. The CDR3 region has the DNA TGCGCCAGCAGCCATGTCAGAGCAACTAATGAAAAACTGTTTTTT. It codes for CASSHVRATNEKLFF.

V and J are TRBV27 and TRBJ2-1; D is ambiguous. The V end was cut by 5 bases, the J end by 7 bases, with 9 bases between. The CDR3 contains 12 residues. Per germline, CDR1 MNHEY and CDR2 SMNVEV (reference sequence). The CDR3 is CASSLVRNEQFF. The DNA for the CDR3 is TGTGCCAGCAGTCTAGTGAGGAATGAGCAGTTCTTC.